Each of the 7 T cell receptor beta chains below was sequenced from the same sample in a study of T cell responses to AZD1222 COVID-19 vaccine. Produced via immunoSEQ multiplex PCR; TCRdb's table is partial and in-frame only. The table lists tens of thousands of clones, roughly 90% of them singletons. This specimen consisted of peripheral blood, obtained on day 0 of AZD1222 vaccination. Receptors were obtained from an adult in good health.

The CDR3 protein is CASSRGYQENSPLHF. As DNA, the CDR3 is TGTGCCAGCAGCCGAGGGTACCAGGAAAATTCACCCCTCCACTTT. The chain employs TRBV4-2 and TRBJ1-6; the D is unclear. This CDR3 spans 15 amino acids. In germline, CDR1 is LGHNA, CDR2 YNFKEQ. The V and J ends lost 4 bases and 7 bases respectively, with 14 bases between them.

This clone was seen more than once but under ten times. The J gene is TRBJ2-2, the V gene TRBV7-9, with D possibly matching TRBD1 (7 bases). CDR3 length: 14 amino acids. Per the germline V gene, CDR1 is SEHNR and CDR2 is FQNEAQ (reference sequence). The V gene lost 9 bases and the J gene lost 3 bases, with 14 bases spanning the gap. This CDR3 reads CASRRGADTGELFF. In DNA form, the CDR3 reads TGTGCCAGTCGCAGGGGGGCGGACACCGGGGAGCTGTTTTTT.

The J gene is TRBJ1-6, the V gene TRBV30; no clear D gene. The ends were cut back, 1 base at V and 10 bases at J, with 8 bases in the middle. CDR3 length equals 12 residues. Looked up from germline, CDR1 is GTSNPN and CDR2 is SVGIG (reference sequence). The CDR3 sequence: CAWSERYSPLHF. CDR3 sequence (DNA): TGTGCCTGGAGTGAACGGTACTCACCCCTCCACTTT.

V usage is TRBV18 and J usage is TRBJ1-3; no clear D. The CDR3 runs to 17 residues. Trimming took off 1 base at V and 0 bases at J, with 13 bases between the two ends. Germline CDR1 KGHSH, CDR2 LQKENI. The chain's CDR3 is CASSPLPGINSGNTIYF. The CDR3 coding sequence is TGTGCCAGCTCACCACTTCCAGGAATTAACTCTGGAAACACCATATATTTT.

The chain joins TRBV7-2 to TRBJ1-2; TRBD1 might be the D (5 bases). Trimming took 1 base from V and 12 from J, leaving 12 bases between them. CDR3 length: 12 residues. Germline V lookup: CDR1 SGHTA, CDR2 FQGNSA. CDR3 DNA: TGTGCCAGCAGCTTAGATTCAGGGCCTGACACCTTC. It codes for CASSLDSGPDTF.

In this sample, this clone turned up once. The chain combines TRBV2 with TRBJ1-1; D ambiguous. The CDR3 totals 11 residues. V was shortened by 8 bases and J by 8 bases, with 12 bases between the two germline ends. Germline CDR1 and CDR2: SNHLY and FYNNEI. CDR3 in DNA: TGTGCCAGCTCGAGTGAGGTGGAAGCTTTCTTT. The encoded protein is CASSSEVEAFF.

The chain employs TRBV5-6 and TRBJ2-3; 8 bases are shared with TRBD2. Germline lookup yields CDR1 SGHDT and CDR2 YYEEEE. The CDR3 extends over 14 amino acids. J was trimmed by 8 bases and V by 4 bases; bases with no gene match: 9. CDR3 DNA: TGTGCCAGCAGCGACGGGACTAGGGGAGGTACGCAGTATTTT. This codes for CASSDGTRGGTQYF.